Presented here are 24 T cell receptor beta chains from one specimen sequenced in a study of cytomegalovirus exposure and HLA in healthy donors. PCR primers comprised 60 Vbeta and 13 Jbeta primers. Assay used: immunoSEQ multiplex PCR; TCRdb lists only in-frame clones, some missing. The sample lists 150,000 to 200,000 clones, 82% seen once, with less than 2% in the top ten. The source material was PBMCs. These receptors were taken from a man aged 40-55 years in good health and CMV-seronegative.

CDR3 nucleotides: TGCGCCAGCAGCTCAGGGACTAGCGGGAGTGCCCATGAGCAGTTCTTC. Translation gives CASSSGTSGSAHEQFF. The gene calls are TRBV4-3 and TRBJ2-1; 14 nucleotides agree with TRBD2. The V gene's germline CDR1 is LGHNA and CDR2 YSLEER. J was trimmed by 8 bases and V by 5 bases; bases with no gene match: 8. This CDR3 has 16 residues.

V usage is TRBV13 and J usage is TRBJ1-5, with 10 bases that match TRBD1. The junction had 11 bases not matched to a gene; V was cut back by 4 bases and J by 2 bases. This CDR3 contains 18 residues. Germline V gene lookup returns CDR1 PRHDT and CDR2 FYEKMQ (reference sequence). The CDR3 loop reads CASSSMGGTGARNQPQHF. In DNA form, the CDR3 reads TGTGCCAGCAGCTCAATGGGGGGGACAGGGGCCCGCAATCAGCCCCAGCATTTT.

The chain links TRBV25-1 to TRBJ1-3; no clear D. CDR1 is MGHDK and CDR2 is SYGVNS in the germline V gene. This CDR3 is 14 amino acids long. V dropped 4 bases and J dropped 4 bases, with 11 bases sitting between them. The CDR3: CASSGPLAGNTIYF. DNA of the CDR3: TGTGCCAGCAGTGGACCCCTAGCAGGAAACACCATATATTTT.

This sequence joins TRBV7-3 and TRBJ2-5; the match to TRBD2 covers 10 bases. The CDR3 loop spans 14 amino acids. CDR1 SGHTA and CDR2 FQGTGA come from the germline V gene. The V gene end was trimmed by 5 bases and the J gene end by 9 bases; junction bases not matched to a gene: 9. Written as DNA, the CDR3 is TGTGCCAGCAGCCCCAGCGGGGGGGCTTGGGCCCAGTACTTC. As protein: CASSPSGGAWAQYF.

This sequence joins TRBV7-2 and TRBJ1-3; D is undetermined. Trimming left V 5 bases short and J 4 bases short, with 21 bases between. CDR3 length: 17 amino acids. Germline V gene sequence: CDR1 SGHTA, CDR2 FQGNSA. Written as DNA, the CDR3 is TGTGCCAGCAGCGAGGGAATTGGGGTTTTAGGAGGAAACACCATATATTTT. Translating it yields CASSEGIGVLGGNTIYF.

The rearrangement joins TRBV7-8 to TRBJ2-1, with TRBD2 matching over 10 bases. Losses at the gene ends were 6 bases for V and 1 base for J; bases not matched to a gene: 6. This CDR3 region has 16 residues. Germline CDR1 reads SGHVS; CDR2 reads FQNEAQ. Written as DNA, the CDR3 is TGTGCCAGCAGGTGGGTAGCGGGAGGTTCCTACAATGAGCAGTTCTTC. It yields the protein CASRWVAGGSYNEQFF.

The rearrangement joins TRBV7-2 to TRBJ1-1, with D possibly being TRBD1 (5 bases). Trimming cost V 1 base and J 4 bases, with 7 bases left between them. Germline lookup yields CDR1 SGHTA and CDR2 FQGNSA. There are 13 residues in the CDR3. The CDR3: CASSLVQGTEAFF. DNA of the CDR3: TGTGCCAGCAGCTTAGTCCAGGGCACTGAAGCTTTCTTT.

J is TRBJ2-1 and V is TRBV7-2; TRBD2 might be the D (6 bases). The V gene's germline CDR1 is SGHTA and CDR2 FQGNSA. The CDR3 runs 15 residues. Trimming stripped 5 bases from V and 0 bases from J, with 11 bases between. CDR3 residues: CASSRLVSSYNEQFF. In DNA form, the CDR3 reads TGTGCCAGCAGCCGACTAGTAAGCTCCTACAATGAGCAGTTCTTC.

The rearrangement links TRBV4-3 to TRBJ1-1; 8 bases map to TRBD1. This CDR3 is built from 16 residues. Per germline, CDR1 LGHNA and CDR2 YSLEER. J was trimmed by 5 bases and V by 0 bases; bases with no gene match: 8. CDR3 sequence (DNA): TGCGCCAGCAGCCAAGATCGGCAGGGGGCTAATACTGAAGCTTTCTTT. It translates to CASSQDRQGANTEAFF.

This rearrangement joins TRBV7-3 to TRBJ2-3; 7 positions agree with TRBD2. The J segment lost 5 bases and the V segment lost 5 bases, leaving 7 bases of the junction unmatched. Per germline, CDR1 SGHTA and CDR2 FQGTGA. The CDR3 spans 14 residues. In DNA, the CDR3 is TGTGCCAGCAGCCCCAGCGGGGTAAAAGATACGCAGTATTTT. Translating gives CASSPSGVKDTQYF.

The chain carries TRBV21-1 and TRBJ1-2; the DNA was not compared with TRBD1, the D call given in the table. TRBV21-1 is a pseudogene segment. CDR3 length equals 17 residues. CDR3 coding DNA: TGTGCCAGCAGCAGACATCCGGCGGACAGGGGAATGGATGGCTACACCTTC. Amino acid sequence: CASSRHPADRGMDGYTF.

This clone was seen only a few times. The chain employs TRBV28 and TRBJ2-3, with TRBD2 identical over 13 bases. The CDR3 spans 14 residues. The V gene's germline CDR1 is MDHEN and CDR2 SYDVKM. Trimming cost V 10 bases and J 7 bases; bases outside gene matches: 8. Written as DNA, the CDR3 is TGTGCCACCTGGCGGACTAGCGGGAGAAATACGCAGTATTTT. Its protein product is CATWRTSGRNTQYF.

The table lists this clone with a few counts. The V gene is TRBV6-1, the J gene TRBJ1-2; D is ambiguous. V dropped 1 base and J dropped 1 base, with 4 bases sitting between them. This CDR3 spans 13 amino acids. The germline V gene encodes CDR1 MNHNS and CDR2 SASEGT. In DNA, the CDR3 is TGTGCCAGCAGTGAAGTCGTTAACTATGGCTACACCTTC. Translating it yields CASSEVVNYGYTF.

This chain links TRBV6-4 with TRBJ2-3; D unresolved. V was trimmed by 5 bases and J by 0 bases, leaving 9 bases between them. The V gene's germline CDR1 is MRHNA and CDR2 SNTAGT. CDR3 length equals 14 residues. The CDR3 DNA sequence: TGTGCCAGCAGTCCCCCGACTAGCACAGATACGCAGTATTTT. Translation gives CASSPPTSTDTQYF.

J is TRBJ1-1 and V is TRBV29-1; 7 bases are shared with TRBD1. CDR1 and CDR2 from the germline V gene are SQVTM and ANQGSEA. Trimming removed 6 bases from V and 2 bases from J; junction bases left unmatched: 3. This CDR3 spans 12 amino acids. The DNA for the CDR3 is TGCAGCGTAGACAGGGTAAACACTGAAGCTTTCTTT. This codes for CSVDRVNTEAFF.

The chain recombines TRBV29-1 with TRBJ1-2, with 7 bases matching TRBD1. CDR1 SQVTM and CDR2 ANQGSEA come from the germline V gene. This CDR3 is 12 amino acids long. Trimming cost V 6 bases and J 8 bases; bases outside gene matches: 9. Here the CDR3 reads CSVGGQDSGYTF. DNA for the CDR3: TGCAGCGTGGGCGGACAGGATAGCGGCTACACCTTC.

The V call is TRBV5-1, the J call TRBJ2-5; D call uncertain. There are 14 residues in the CDR3. V gave up 4 bases and J gave up 4 bases, with 14 bases separating them. Germline V CDR1 and CDR2: SGHRS, YFSETQ. CDR3 sequence reads: CASSEPPRSETQYF. The CDR3 DNA sequence: TGCGCCAGCAGCGAACCACCCAGGTCAGAGACCCAGTACTTC.

V is TRBV18 and J is TRBJ2-1, with D perhaps matching TRBD2 (6 bases). V dropped 0 bases and J dropped 15 bases, with 15 bases sitting between them. The CDR3 length is 13 residues. Germline loops: CDR1 KGHSH, CDR2 LQKENI. This CDR3 reads CASSPPVEGRLFF. The CDR3, as DNA: TGTGCCAGCTCACCACCTGTGGAGGGCCGTCTGTTCTTC.

V and J are TRBV5-1 and TRBJ2-2; 9 nucleotides align to TRBD2. Germline values: CDR1 SGHRS, CDR2 YFSETQ. The CDR3 is 12 residues long. The CDR3 sequence is CGSGSHTGELFF. The CDR3 DNA reads TGCGGTAGCGGGAGTCACACCGGGGAGCTGTTTTTT.

The CDR3, as DNA: TGTGCCAGCAGTCTCCCGGGACAGGGGGCTTATGGCTACACCTTC. It codes for CASSLPGQGAYGYTF. The chain carries TRBV28 and TRBJ1-2; 12 positions agree with TRBD1. The CDR3 runs 15 residues. Per germline, CDR1 MDHEN and CDR2 SYDVKM. V was clipped by 5 bases and J by 5 bases; unmatched bases: 6.

J is TRBJ2-3 and V is TRBV9; D is possibly TRBD2 (6 bases). Germline lookup yields CDR1 SGDLS and CDR2 YYNGEE. This CDR3 is built from 17 residues. The V end was cut by 1 base, the J end by 1 base, with 16 bases between. CDR3 DNA: TGTGCCAGCAGCGTAAAGGGCGGGACCGTTCGCACAGATACGCAGTATTTT. Residues: CASSVKGGTVRTDTQYF.

J is TRBJ2-7 and V is TRBV5-6; D unclear. Germline V gene sequence: CDR1 SGHDT, CDR2 YYEEEE. The V gene lost 0 bases and the J gene lost 1 base, with 11 bases spanning the gap. The CDR3 covers 15 residues. The chain's CDR3 is CASSLEVRSSYEQYF. The CDR3 DNA is TGTGCCAGCAGCTTGGAAGTAAGGAGTTCCTACGAGCAGTACTTC.

V gene TRBV6-6 combines with J gene TRBJ2-7; 13 bases align to TRBD2. The CDR3 is 15 residues long. Trimming cost V 6 bases and J 6 bases; bases outside gene matches: 8. In germline, CDR1 is MNHNY, CDR2 SVGAGI (reference sequence). This CDR3 reads CASSRRTSGRGEQYF. The CDR3 DNA sequence: TGTGCCAGCAGCCGGCGGACTAGCGGGAGAGGCGAGCAGTACTTC.

This clone was seen only a few times. Here the CDR3 reads CASSLDSLGGREQFF. In DNA, the CDR3 is TGTGCCAGCAGTTTGGACTCTCTGGGAGGGAGAGAGCAGTTCTTC. V is TRBV28 and J is TRBJ2-1; 7 bases agree with TRBD2. This CDR3 is built from 15 residues. Trimming took 3 bases from V and 10 from J; bases not matched to a gene: 12. CDR1 and CDR2 from the germline V gene are MDHEN and SYDVKM.